This is a list of T cell receptor beta chains from one sample in a study of OX40 agonist ivuxolimab in advanced cancers. Data came from immunoSEQ multiplex PCR; TCRdb stores just in-frame clones and leaves some out. The sample carries about 73,000 clones, about 88% recorded once. This sample comprised CD4+ or CD8+ T cells sorted from blood, obtained in a trial of the OX40 agonist ivuxolimab. Receptors were obtained from an adult with an advanced solid tumor such as melanoma, head and neck, liver or kidney cancer. Both conserved end residues are part of each CDR3. D genes are given only for firm matches. Some rows mark clone size as missing; the rest say once, few, many or name a class of expanded clone.

V	size	D	J	CDR3	DNA
TRBV5-1	.	.	TRBJ2-7	CASSLPTRSEQYF	TGCGCCAGCAGCTTGCCTACTAGATCCGAGCAGTACTTC
TRBV11-3	.	TRBD1	TRBJ2-7	CASSSGQGYEQYF	TGTGCCAGCAGCTCGGGACAGGGCTACGAGCAGTACTTC
TRBV5-5	once	.	TRBJ1-5	CASSLGMGNQPQHF	TGTGCCAGCAGCTTGGGGATGGGCAATCAGCCCCAGCATTTT
TRBV9	few	.	TRBJ1-1	CASSVAAGEAFF	TGTGCCAGCAGCGTAGCGGCAGGTGAAGCTTTCTTT
TRBV11-2	.	TRBD1	TRBJ2-7	CASSRQGATYEQYF	TGTGCCAGCAGCCGACAGGGGGCTACCTACGAGCAGTACTTC
TRBV5-4	.	.	TRBJ1-2	CASSWGDITYGYTF	TGTGCCAGCAGCTGGGGGGATATTACCTATGGCTACACCTTC
TRBV19	.	TRBD2	TRBJ2-1	CATALAGNYNEQFF	TGTGCCACTGCACTAGCGGGTAACTACAATGAGCAGTTCTTC
TRBV28	.	.	TRBJ2-7	CASGTSNDEQYF	TGTGCCAGCGGGACCAGCAACGACGAGCAGTACTTC
TRBV7-8	.	.	TRBJ1-5	CASSLTSSNQPQHF	TGTGCCAGCAGCTTGACAAGTAGCAATCAGCCCCAGCATTTT
TRBV29-1	.	.	TRBJ2-1	CSAGLTQGNEQFF	TGCAGCGCTGGACTGACCCAGGGCAATGAGCAGTTCTTC
TRBV7-6	.	TRBD2	TRBJ2-1	CASSHSGLASNEQFF	TGTGCCAGCAGTCATTCGGGACTAGCGTCGAATGAGCAGTTCTTC
TRBV5-1	.	TRBD2	TRBJ2-2	CASSWTSGIAGELFF	TGCGCCAGCAGCTGGACTAGCGGGATTGCCGGGGAGCTGTTTTTT
TRBV6-5	.	TRBD2	TRBJ2-7	CASSYSGGRDREQYF	TGTGCCAGCAGTTACTCGGGCGGGAGAGATCGGGAGCAGTACTTC
TRBV21-1	.	.	TRBJ2-1	CASSARLAEKEDEQFF	TGTGCCAGCAGCGCCCGACTAGCGGAAAAAGAGGATGAGCAGTTCTTC
TRBV7-6	.	TRBD1	TRBJ2-6	CASSPRGQGRSGANVLTF	TGTGCCAGCAGCCCCCGGGGACAGGGGAGGTCTGGGGCCAACGTCCTGACTTTC
TRBV11-1	once	.	TRBJ2-2	CASTSRGLSTGELFF	TGTGCCAGCACCTCGAGGGGTCTGAGCACCGGGGAGCTGTTTTTT
TRBV6-5	.	TRBD2	TRBJ2-4	CASRIAGAGNIQYF	TGTGCCAGCAGAATAGCGGGAGCTGGAAACATTCAGTACTTC
TRBV5-8	.	.	TRBJ1-2	CASRLRGNYGYTF	TGTGCCAGCAGATTACGAGGGAACTATGGCTACACCTTC
TRBV18	.	TRBD2	TRBJ2-7	CASSPPRGGSSYEQYF	TGTGCCAGCTCACCACCGAGGGGAGGGAGCTCCTACGAGCAGTACTTC
TRBV18	.	.	TRBJ1-3	CASSPRGVGNTIYF	TGTGCCAGCTCACCCCGGGGGGTCGGAAACACCATATATTTT
TRBV5-1	few	.	TRBJ1-5	CASSLAGGNQPQHF	TGCGCCAGCAGCTTGGCGGGGGGCAATCAGCCCCAGCATTTT
TRBV5-3	.	TRBD2	TRBJ2-1	CARSTEPSGGSYNEQFF	TGTGCCAGAAGCACCGAGCCTAGCGGGGGCTCTTACAATGAGCAGTTCTTC
TRBV11-2	.	.	TRBJ1-4	CASSGSQGKKLFF	TGTGCCAGCAGCGGCAGCCAGGGGAAAAAACTGTTTTTT
TRBV5-4	.	.	TRBJ2-3	CASSLGGPLLSNTQYF	TGTGCCAGCAGCTTGGGGGGACCCCTTTTATCCAATACGCAGTATTTT
TRBV7-9	.	TRBD1	TRBJ1-4	CASSFGTGNEKLFF	TGTGCCAGCAGCTTTGGGACAGGGAATGAAAAACTGTTTTTT
TRBV28	.	TRBD1	TRBJ1-4	CAGSDPGGTTNEKLFF	TGTGCCGGCAGTGATCCAGGGGGAACAACTAATGAAAAACTGTTTTTT
TRBV30	.	.	TRBJ1-2	CAWSVSWVTAQNYGYTF	TGTGCCTGGAGTGTATCTTGGGTGACAGCGCAAAACTATGGCTACACCTTC
TRBV27	.	TRBD2	TRBJ2-7	CASSDNPGGPYEQYF	TGTGCCAGCAGTGATAACCCGGGAGGGCCCTACGAGCAGTACTTC